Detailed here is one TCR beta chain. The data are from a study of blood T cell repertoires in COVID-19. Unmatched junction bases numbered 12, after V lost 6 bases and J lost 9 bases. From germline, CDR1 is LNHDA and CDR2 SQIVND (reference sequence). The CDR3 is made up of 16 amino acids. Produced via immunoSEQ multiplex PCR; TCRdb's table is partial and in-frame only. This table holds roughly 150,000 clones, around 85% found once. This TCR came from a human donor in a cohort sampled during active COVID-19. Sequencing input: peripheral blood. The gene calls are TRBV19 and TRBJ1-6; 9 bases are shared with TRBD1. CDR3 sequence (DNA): TGTGCCAGTAGCACAACCGGGACAGGGTTTTTTTCACCCCTCCACTTT. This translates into CASSTTGTGFFSPLHF. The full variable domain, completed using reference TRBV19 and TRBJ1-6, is DGGITQSPKYLFRKEGQNVTLSCEQNLNHDAMYWYRQDPGQGLRLIYYSQIVNDFQKGDIAEGYSVSREKKESFPLTVTSAQKNPTAFYLCASSTTGTGFFSPLHFGNGTRLTVT.